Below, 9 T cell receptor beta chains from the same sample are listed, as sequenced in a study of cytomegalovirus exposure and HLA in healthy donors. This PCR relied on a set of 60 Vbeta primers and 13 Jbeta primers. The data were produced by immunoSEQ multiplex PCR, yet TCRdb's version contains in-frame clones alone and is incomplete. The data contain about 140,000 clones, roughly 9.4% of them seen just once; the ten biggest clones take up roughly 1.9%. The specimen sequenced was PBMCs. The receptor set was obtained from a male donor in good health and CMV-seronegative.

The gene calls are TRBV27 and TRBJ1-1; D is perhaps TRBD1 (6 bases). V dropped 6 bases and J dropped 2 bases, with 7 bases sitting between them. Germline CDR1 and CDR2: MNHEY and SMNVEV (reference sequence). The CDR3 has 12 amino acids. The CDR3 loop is CASSRGNTEAFF. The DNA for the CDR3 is TGTGCCAGCAGCAGGGGAAACACTGAAGCTTTCTTT.

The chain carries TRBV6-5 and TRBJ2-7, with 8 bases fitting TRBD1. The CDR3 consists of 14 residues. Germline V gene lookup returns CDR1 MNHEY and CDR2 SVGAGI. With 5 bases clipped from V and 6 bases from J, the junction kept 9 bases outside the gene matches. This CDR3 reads CASSLRDRTSEQYF. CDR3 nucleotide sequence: TGTGCCAGCAGTCTCCGGGACAGGACGTCCGAGCAGTACTTC.

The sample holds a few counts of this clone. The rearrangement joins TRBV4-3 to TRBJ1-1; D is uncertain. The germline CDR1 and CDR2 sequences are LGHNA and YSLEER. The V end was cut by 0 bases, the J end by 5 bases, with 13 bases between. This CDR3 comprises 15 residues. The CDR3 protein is CASSQEREAGTEAFF. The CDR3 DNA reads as TGCGCCAGCAGCCAAGAGAGGGAAGCCGGGACTGAAGCTTTCTTT.

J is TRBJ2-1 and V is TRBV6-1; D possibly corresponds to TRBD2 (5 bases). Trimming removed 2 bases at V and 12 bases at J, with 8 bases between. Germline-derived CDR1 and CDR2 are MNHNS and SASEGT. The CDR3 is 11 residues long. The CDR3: CASSETRGQFF. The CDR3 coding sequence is TGTGCCAGCAGTGAAACCCGGGGGCAGTTCTTC.

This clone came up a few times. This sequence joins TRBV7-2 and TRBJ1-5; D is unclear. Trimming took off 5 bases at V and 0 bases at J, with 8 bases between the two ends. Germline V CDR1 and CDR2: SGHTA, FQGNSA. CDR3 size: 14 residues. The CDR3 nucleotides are TGTGCCAGCAGCGATACACCTAGCAATCAGCCCCAGCATTTT. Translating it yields CASSDTPSNQPQHF.

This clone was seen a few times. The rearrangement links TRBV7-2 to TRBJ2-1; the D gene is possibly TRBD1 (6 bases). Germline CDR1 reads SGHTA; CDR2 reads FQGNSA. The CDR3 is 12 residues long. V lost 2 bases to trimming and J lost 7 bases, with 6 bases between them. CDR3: CASSLQGNEQFF. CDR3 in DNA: TGTGCCAGCAGCTTACAGGGGAATGAGCAGTTCTTC.

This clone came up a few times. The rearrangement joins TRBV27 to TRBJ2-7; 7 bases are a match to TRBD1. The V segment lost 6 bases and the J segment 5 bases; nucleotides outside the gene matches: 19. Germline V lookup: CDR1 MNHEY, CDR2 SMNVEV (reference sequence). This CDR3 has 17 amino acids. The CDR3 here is CASSPSIGRTGFNEQYF. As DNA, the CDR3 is TGTGCCAGCAGCCCATCTATCGGGCGGACAGGCTTTAACGAGCAGTACTTC.

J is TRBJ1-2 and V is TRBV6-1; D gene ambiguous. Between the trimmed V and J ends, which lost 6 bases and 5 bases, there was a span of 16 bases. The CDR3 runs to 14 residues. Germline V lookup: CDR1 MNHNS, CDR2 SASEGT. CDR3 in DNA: TGTGCCAGCAGCGCCTCCGGAGAACCTTATGGCTACACCTTC. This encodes CASSASGEPYGYTF.

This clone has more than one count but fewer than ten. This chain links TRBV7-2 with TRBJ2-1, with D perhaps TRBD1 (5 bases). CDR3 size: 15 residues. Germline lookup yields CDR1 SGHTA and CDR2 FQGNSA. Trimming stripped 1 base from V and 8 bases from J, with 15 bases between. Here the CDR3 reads CASSLGPRGVDEQFF. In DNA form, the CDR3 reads TGTGCCAGCAGCTTAGGACCTAGGGGCGTTGATGAGCAGTTCTTC.